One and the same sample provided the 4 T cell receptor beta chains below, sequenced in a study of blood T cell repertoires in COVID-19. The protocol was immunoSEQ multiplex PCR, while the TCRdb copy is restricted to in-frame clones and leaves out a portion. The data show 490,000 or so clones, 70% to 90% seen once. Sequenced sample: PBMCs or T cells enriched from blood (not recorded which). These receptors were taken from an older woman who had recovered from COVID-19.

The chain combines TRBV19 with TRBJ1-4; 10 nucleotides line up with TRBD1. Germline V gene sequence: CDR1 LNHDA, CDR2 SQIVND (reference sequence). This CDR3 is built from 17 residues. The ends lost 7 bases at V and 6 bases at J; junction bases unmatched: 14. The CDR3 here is CASISATGGAEDEKLFF. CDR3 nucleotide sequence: TGTGCCAGTATCTCAGCGACAGGGGGCGCGGAGGATGAAAAACTGTTTTTT. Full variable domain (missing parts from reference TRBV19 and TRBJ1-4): DGGITQSPKYLFRKEGQNVTLSCEQNLNHDAMYWYRQDPGQGLRLIYYSQIVNDFQKGDIAEGYSVSREKKESFPLTVTSAQKNPTAFYLCASISATGGAEDEKLFFGSGTQLSVL.

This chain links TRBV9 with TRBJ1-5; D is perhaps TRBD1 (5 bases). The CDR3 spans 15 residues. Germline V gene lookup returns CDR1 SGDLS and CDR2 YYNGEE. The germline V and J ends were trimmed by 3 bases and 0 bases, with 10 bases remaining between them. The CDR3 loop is CASSATGYSNQPQHF. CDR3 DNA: TGTGCCAGCAGCGCTACAGGTTATAGCAATCAGCCCCAGCATTTT.

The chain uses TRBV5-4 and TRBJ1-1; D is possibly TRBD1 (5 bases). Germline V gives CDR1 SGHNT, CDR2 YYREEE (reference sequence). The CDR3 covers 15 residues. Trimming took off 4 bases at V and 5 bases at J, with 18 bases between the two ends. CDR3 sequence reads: CASSPAGGVRTEAFF. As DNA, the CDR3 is TGTGCCAGCAGCCCTGCCGGGGGGGTAAGGACTGAAGCTTTCTTT.

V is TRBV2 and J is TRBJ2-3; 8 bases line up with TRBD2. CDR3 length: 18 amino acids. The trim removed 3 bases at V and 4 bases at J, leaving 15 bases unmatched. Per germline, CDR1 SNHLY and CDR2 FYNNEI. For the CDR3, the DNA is TGTGCCAGCAGTGACCCTTATGTGGTCGGGGGGGCATCAGATACGCAGTATTTT. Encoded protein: CASSDPYVVGGASDTQYF. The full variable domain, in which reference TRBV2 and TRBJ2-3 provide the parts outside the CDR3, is EPEVTQTPSHQVTQMGQEVILRCVPISNHLYFYWYRQILGQKVEFLVSFYNNEISEKSEIFDDQFSVERPDGSNFTLKIRSTKLEDSAMYFCASSDPYVVGGASDTQYFGPGTRLTVL.